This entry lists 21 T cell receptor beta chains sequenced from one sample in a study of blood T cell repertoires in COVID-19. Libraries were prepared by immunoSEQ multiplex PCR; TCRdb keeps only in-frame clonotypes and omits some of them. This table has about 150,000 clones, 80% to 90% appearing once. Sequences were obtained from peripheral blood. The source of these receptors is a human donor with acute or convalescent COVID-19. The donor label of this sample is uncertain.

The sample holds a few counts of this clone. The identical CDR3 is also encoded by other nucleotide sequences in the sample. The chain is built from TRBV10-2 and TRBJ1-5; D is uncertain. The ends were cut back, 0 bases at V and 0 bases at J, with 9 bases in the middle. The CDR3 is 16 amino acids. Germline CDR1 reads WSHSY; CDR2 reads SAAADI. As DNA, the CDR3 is TGCGCCAGCAGTGAGTCGCCAGGCAATAGCAATCAGCCCCAGCATTTT. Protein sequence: CASSESPGNSNQPQHF.

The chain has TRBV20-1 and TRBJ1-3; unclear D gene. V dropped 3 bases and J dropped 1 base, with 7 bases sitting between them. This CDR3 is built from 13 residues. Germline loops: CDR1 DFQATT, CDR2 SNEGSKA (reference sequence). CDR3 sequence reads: CSASSHSGNTIYF. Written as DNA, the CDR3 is TGCAGTGCTAGTTCCCATTCTGGAAACACCATATATTTT.

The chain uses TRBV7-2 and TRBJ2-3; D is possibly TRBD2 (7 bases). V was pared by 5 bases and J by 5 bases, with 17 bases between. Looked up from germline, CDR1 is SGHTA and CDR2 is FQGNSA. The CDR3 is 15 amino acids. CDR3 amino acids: CASSQLRGGIDTQYF. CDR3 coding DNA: TGTGCCAGCAGCCAATTAAGGGGGGGCATAGATACGCAGTATTTT.

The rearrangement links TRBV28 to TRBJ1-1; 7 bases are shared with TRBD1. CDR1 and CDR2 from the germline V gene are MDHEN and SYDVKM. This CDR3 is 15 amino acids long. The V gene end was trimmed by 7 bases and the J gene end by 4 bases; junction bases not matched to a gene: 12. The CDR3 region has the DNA TGTGCCAGCACCAAGACAGGGTACAGGGGCACTGAAGCTTTCTTT. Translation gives CASTKTGYRGTEAFF. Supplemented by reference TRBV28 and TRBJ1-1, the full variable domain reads DVKVTQSSRYLVKRTGEKVFLECVQDMDHENMFWYRQDPGLGLRLIYFSYDVKMKEKGDIPEGYSVSREKKERFSLILESASTNQTSMYLCASTKTGYRGTEAFFGQGTRLTVV.

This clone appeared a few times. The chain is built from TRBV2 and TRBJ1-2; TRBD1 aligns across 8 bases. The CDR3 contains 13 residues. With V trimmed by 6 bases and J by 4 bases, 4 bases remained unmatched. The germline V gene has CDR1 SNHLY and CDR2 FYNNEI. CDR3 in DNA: TGTGCCAGCAGGGGACAGGTCAGCTATGGCTACACCTTC. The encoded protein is CASRGQVSYGYTF.

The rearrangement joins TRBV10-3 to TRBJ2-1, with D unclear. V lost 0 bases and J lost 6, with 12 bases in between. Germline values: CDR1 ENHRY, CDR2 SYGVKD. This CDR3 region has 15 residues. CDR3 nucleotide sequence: TGTGCCATCAGTGAGTCGACCGCTTCGGGCAATGAGCAGTTCTTC. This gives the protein CAISESTASGNEQFF.

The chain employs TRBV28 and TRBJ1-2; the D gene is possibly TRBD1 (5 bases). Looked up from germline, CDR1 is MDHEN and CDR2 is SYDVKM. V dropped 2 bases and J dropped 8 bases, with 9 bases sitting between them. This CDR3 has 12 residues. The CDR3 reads CASSLRGYGYTF. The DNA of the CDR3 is TGTGCCAGCAGTTTAAGGGGATACGGCTACACCTTC.

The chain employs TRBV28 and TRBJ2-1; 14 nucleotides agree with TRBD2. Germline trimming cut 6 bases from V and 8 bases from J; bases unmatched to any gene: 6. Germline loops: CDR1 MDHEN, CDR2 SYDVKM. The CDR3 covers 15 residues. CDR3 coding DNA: TGTGCCAGCAGCCGGGGGACTAGCGGGAGCGATGAGCAGTTCTTC. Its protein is CASSRGTSGSDEQFF.

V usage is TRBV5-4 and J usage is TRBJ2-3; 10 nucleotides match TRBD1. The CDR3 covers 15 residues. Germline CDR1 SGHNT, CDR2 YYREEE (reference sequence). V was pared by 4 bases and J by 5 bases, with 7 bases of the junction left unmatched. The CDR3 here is CASSSKDRGQDTQYF. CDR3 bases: TGTGCCAGCAGCAGCAAAGACAGGGGGCAAGATACGCAGTATTTT.

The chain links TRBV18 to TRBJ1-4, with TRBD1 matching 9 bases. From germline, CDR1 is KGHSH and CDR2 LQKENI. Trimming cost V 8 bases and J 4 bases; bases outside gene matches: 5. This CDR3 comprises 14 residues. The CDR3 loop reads CASAQGQGNEKLFF. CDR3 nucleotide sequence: TGTGCCAGCGCACAGGGACAGGGTAATGAAAAACTGTTTTTT. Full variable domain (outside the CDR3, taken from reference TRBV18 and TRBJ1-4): NAGVMQNPRHLVRRRGQEARLRCSPMKGHSHVYWYRQLPEEGLKFMVYLQKENIIDESGMPKERFSAEFPKEGPSILRIQQVVRGDSAAYFCASAQGQGNEKLFFGSGTQLSVL.

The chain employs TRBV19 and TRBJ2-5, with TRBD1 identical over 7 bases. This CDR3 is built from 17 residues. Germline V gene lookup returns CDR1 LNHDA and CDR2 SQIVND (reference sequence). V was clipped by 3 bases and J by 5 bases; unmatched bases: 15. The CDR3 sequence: CASSIPPQAGGKETQYF. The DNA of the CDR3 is TGTGCCAGTAGTATCCCCCCACAGGCAGGGGGTAAGGAGACCCAGTACTTC.

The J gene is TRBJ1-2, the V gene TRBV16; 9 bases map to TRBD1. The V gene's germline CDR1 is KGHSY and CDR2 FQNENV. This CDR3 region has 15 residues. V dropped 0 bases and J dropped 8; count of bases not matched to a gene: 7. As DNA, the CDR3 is TGTGCCAGCAGCCAATCCGGGACAGGGTCTATGGGCTACACCTTC. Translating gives CASSQSGTGSMGYTF.

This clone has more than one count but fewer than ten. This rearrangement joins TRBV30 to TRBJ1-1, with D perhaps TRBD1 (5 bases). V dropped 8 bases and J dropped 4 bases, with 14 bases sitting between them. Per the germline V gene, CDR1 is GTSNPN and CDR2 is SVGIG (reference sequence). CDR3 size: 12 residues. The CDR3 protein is CARTGGSTEAFF. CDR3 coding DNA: TGTGCCCGGACGGGGGGGAGCACTGAAGCTTTCTTT.

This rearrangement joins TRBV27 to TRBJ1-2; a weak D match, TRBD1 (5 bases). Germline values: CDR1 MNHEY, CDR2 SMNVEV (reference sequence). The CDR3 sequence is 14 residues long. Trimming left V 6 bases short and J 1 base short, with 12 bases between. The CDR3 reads CASRPGYGNYGYTF. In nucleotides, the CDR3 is TGTGCCAGCAGACCAGGGTACGGTAACTATGGCTACACCTTC.

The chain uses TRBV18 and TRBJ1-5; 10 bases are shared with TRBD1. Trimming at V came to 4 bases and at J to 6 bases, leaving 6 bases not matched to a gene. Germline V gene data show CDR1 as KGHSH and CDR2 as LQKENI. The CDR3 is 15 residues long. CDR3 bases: TGTGCCAGCTCACTGCGGGGACAGGGGAGTCAGCCCCAGCATTTT. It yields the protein CASSLRGQGSQPQHF.

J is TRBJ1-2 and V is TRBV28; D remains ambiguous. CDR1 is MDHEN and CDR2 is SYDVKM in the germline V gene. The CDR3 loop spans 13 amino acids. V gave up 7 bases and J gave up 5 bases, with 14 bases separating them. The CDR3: CASTLRSLYGYTF. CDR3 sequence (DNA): TGTGCCAGCACCTTGAGGTCTCTGTATGGCTACACCTTC.

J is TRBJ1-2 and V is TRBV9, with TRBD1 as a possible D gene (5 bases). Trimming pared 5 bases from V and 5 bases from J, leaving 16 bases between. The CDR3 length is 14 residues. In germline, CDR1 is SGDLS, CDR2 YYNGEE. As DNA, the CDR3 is TGTGCCAGCAGTGACGTGGGGGGGTATTATGGCTACACCTTC. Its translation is CASSDVGGYYGYTF.

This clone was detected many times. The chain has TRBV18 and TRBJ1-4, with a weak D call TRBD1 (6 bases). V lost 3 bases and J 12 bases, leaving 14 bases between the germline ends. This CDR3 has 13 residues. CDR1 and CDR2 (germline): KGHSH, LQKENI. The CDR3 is CASSPDSNHQLFF. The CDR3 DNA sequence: TGTGCCAGCTCACCGGACAGCAACCACCAACTGTTTTTT.

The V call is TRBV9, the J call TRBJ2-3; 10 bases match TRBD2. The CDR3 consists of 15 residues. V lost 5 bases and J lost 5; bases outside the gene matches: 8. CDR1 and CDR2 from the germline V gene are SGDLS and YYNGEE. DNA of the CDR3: TGTGCCAGCAGTGAAGCGGGGGGGCTTAAAGATACGCAGTATTTT. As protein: CASSEAGGLKDTQYF.

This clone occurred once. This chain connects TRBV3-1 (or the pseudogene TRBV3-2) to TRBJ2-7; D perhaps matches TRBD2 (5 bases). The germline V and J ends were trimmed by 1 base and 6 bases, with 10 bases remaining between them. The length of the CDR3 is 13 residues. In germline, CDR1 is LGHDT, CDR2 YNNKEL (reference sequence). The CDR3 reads CASSQVPGSEQYF. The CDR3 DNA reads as TGTGCCAGCAGCCAAGTACCTGGGAGCGAGCAGTACTTC.

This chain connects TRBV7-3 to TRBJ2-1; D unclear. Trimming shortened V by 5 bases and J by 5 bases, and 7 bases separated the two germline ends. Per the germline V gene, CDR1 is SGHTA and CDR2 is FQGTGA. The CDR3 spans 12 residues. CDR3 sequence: CASSTKNNEQFF. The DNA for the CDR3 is TGTGCCAGCAGCACAAAAAACAATGAGCAGTTCTTC.